These T cell receptor beta chains were read from a single sample in a study of T cells in Graves' hyperthyroidism and ophthalmopathy. Using its own MiXCR run on the multiplex PCR reads, TCRdb lists one record per CDR3 protein. In the table there are approximately 870,000 distinct CDR3 sequences, around 39% of which are singletons. Sample: blood. All receptors come from a man aged 18 to 29 with Graves' hyperthyroidism. The CDR3 runs from the conserved cysteine through the conserved F or W. Each record gives: clone size, V gene, CDR3 length, J gene, D gene, CDR3 protein, CDR3 DNA. D genes are given only for firm matches. Clone size is stated in some rows and not others, as once, few, many or a class when expanded.

many,TRBV19,14,TRBJ1-1,-,CASSIAGSDTEAFF,TGTGCCAGTAGTATAGCGGGGAGCGACACTGAAGCTTTCTTT
once,TRBV5-1,15,TRBJ2-7,-,CASSLVGGGLYEQYF,TGCGCCAGCAGCTTGGTGGGCGGCGGCCTATACGAGCAGTACTTC
many,TRBV7-2,15,TRBJ2-7,TRBD1,CASSPGQGGNYEQYF,TGTGCCAGCAGTCCCGGACAGGGGGGGAACTACGAGCAGTACTTC
-,TRBV7-9,15,TRBJ2-5,-,CASSSGHHSRETQYF,TGTGCCAGCAGCTCCGGCCACCATTCACGAGAGACCCAGTACTTC
-,TRBV2,16,TRBJ2-2,TRBD2,CASSYRQLAGTGELFF,TGTGCCAGCAGTTATCGACAGCTAGCGGGGACCGGGGAGCTGTTTTTT
-,TRBV9,16,TRBJ1-1,-,CASSLVGAIGNTEAFF,TGTGCCAGCAGCCTAGTAGGGGCGATCGGAAACACTGAAGCTTTCTTT
few,TRBV6-1,13,TRBJ1-2,-,CASSAQGHYGYTF,TGTGCCAGCAGTGCCCAGGGGCACTATGGCTACACCTTC
few,TRBV7-9,14,TRBJ2-7,TRBD1,CASTLDRALYEQYF,TGTGCCAGCACCCTGGACAGGGCCCTCTACGAGCAGTACTTC
-,TRBV7-2,15,TRBJ1-1,TRBD1,CASSLRRQGNTEAFF,TGTGCCAGCAGCTTAAGGAGACAGGGGAACACTGAAGCTTTCTTT
few,TRBV7-2,19,TRBJ1-1,TRBD1,CASSLDRRGLRRKGTEAFF,TGTGCCAGCAGCTTAGATCGCAGGGGGCTCCGGAGGAAAGGCACTGAAGCTTTCTTT
few,TRBV5-1,13,TRBJ2-2,-,CASSLDTAGELFF,TGCGCCAGCAGCTTGGACACAGCCGGGGAGCTGTTTTTT
-,TRBV6-5,16,TRBJ2-2,TRBD1,CASSYSGQAFTGELFF,TGTGCCAGCAGTTACTCTGGACAGGCTTTCACCGGGGAGCTGTTTTTT
few,TRBV5-6,16,TRBJ1-1,-,CASSPGPEGRDTEAFF,TGTGCCAGCAGTCCGGGACCAGAGGGGCGGGACACTGAAGCTTTCTTT
few,TRBV4-2,16,TRBJ1-6,-,CASSQLATAGSSPLHF,TGTGCCAGCAGCCAACTAGCGACGGCAGGGAGCTCACCCCTCCACTTT
once,TRBV12-3/TRBV12-4,14,TRBJ2-5,-,CASSLVTTQETQYF,TGCGCCAGCAGCTTGGTAACTACTCAAGAGACCCAGTACTTC
few,TRBV11-2,15,TRBJ2-7,-,CASSPPGSSLGGQYF,TGTGCCAGCAGCCCTCCCGGCAGTTCCCTAGGAGGGCAGTACTTC
many,TRBV15,17,TRBJ1-2,TRBD1,CATSDRDRGHPNYGYTF,TGTGCCACCAGCGATCGGGACAGGGGGCATCCCAACTATGGCTACACCTTC
few,TRBV12-3/TRBV12-4,14,TRBJ1-5,-,CASSSFGADQPQHF,TGTGCCAGCAGTTCTTTTGGAGCCGATCAGCCCCAGCATTTT
-,TRBV6-5,13,TRBJ2-5,-,CASSRPLGGTQYF,TGTGCCAGCAGCCGGCCTTTGGGTGGGACCCAGTACTTC
many,TRBV7-8,16,TRBJ2-2,-,CASSLIGQGETGELFF,TGTGCCAGCAGCTTAATCGGTCAGGGTGAAACCGGGGAGCTGTTTTTT
few,TRBV11-2,16,TRBJ2-7,-,CASSPTGGGYSYEQYF,TGTGCCAGCAGCCCGACGGGTGGGGGCTACTCCTACGAGCAGTACTTC
few,TRBV4-1,14,TRBJ2-7,TRBD2,CASSQNLAGHEQYF,TGCGCCAGCAGCCAAAACCTAGCGGGACACGAGCAGTACTTC